This entry lists 3 T cell receptor beta chains sequenced from one sample in a study of blood T cell repertoires in COVID-19. Method: immunoSEQ multiplex PCR; TCRdb's copy keeps in-frame clones and lacks some. Of some 60,000 clones in the sample, around four fifths were seen once. Material for sequencing was peripheral blood. The receptor set was obtained from an elderly woman with acute or convalescent COVID-19.

V usage is TRBV15 and J usage is TRBJ2-1; TRBD2 aligns across 12 bases. The CDR3 has 18 amino acids. Germline V lookup: CDR1 LNHNV, CDR2 YYDKDF (reference sequence). V shed 4 bases and J 4 bases; nucleotides not matched to a gene: 11. CDR3 sequence: CATSKRGTSGFLYNEQFF. CDR3 sequence (DNA): TGTGCCACCAGCAAGAGAGGGACTAGCGGGTTTCTTTACAATGAGCAGTTCTTC.

The rearrangement links TRBV6-6 to TRBJ2-7; 12 positions match TRBD2. Germline V gene lookup returns CDR1 MNHNY and CDR2 SVGAGI (reference sequence). This CDR3 has 17 amino acids. V lost 5 bases and J lost 5; bases outside the gene matches: 13. CDR3 in amino acids: CASSPGLAGTKLHEQYF. The CDR3 DNA reads TGTGCCAGCAGTCCAGGACTAGCGGGAACCAAACTCCACGAGCAGTACTTC.

This clone was detected only a few times. The chain has TRBV7-9 and TRBJ1-2; D possibly corresponds to TRBD1 (6 bases). V gave up 1 base and J gave up 4 bases, with 7 bases separating them. This CDR3 has 13 residues. Germline loops: CDR1 SEHNR, CDR2 FQNEAQ (reference sequence). CDR3 sequence (DNA): TGTGCCAGCAGCTTAGGAGGGGGCTATGGCTACACCTTC. This translates into CASSLGGGYGYTF.